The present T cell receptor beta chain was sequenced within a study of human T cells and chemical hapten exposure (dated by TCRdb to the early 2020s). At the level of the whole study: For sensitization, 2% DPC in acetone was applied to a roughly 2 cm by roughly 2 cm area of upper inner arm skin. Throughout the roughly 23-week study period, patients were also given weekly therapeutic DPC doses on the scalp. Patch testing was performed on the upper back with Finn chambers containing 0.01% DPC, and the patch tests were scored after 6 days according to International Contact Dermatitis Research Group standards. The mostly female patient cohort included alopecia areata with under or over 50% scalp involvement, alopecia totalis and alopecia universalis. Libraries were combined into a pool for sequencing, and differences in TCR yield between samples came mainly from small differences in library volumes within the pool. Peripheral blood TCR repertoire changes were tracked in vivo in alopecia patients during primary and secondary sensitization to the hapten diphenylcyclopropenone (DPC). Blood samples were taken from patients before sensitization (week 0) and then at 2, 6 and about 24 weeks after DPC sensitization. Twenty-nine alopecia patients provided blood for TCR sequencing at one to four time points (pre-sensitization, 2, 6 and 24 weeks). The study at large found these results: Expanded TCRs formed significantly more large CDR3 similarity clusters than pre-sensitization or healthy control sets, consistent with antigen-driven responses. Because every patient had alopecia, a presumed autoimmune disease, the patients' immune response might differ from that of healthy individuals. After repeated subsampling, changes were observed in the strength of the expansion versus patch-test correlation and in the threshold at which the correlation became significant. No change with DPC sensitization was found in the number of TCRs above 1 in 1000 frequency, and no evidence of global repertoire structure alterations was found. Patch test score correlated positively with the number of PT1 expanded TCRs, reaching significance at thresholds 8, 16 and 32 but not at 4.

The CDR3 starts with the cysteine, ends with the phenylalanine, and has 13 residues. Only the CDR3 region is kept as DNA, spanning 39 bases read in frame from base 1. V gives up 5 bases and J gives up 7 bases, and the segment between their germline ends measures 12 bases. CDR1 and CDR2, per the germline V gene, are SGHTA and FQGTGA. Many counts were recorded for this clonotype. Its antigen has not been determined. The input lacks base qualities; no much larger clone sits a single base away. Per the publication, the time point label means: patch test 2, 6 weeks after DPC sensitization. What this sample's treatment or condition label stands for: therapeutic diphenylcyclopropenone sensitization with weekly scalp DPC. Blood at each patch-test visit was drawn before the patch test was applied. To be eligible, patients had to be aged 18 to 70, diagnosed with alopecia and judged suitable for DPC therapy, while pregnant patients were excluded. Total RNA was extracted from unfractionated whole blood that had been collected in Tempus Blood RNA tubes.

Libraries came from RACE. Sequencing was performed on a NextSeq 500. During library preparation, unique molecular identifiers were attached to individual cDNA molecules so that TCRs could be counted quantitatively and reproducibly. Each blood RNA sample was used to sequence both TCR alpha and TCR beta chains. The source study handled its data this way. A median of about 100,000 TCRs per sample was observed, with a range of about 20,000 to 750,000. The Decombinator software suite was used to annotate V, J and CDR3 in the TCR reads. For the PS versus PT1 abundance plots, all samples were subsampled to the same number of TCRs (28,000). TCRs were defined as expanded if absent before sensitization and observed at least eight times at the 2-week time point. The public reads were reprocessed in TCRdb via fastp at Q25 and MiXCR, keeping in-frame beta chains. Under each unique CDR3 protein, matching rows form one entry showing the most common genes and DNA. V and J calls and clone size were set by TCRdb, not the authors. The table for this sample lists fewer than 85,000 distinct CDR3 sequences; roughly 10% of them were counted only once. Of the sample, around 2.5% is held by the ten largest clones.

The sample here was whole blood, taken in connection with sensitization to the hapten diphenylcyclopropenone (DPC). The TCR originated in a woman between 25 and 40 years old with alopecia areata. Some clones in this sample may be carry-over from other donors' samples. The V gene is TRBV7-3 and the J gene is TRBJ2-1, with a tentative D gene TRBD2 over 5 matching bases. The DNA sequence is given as TGTGCCAGCAGCACCGAGGGCCATAATGAGCAGTTCTTC. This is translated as CASSTEGHNEQFF.